This T cell receptor (beta chain) was recovered during a study of T-cell reconstitution after alpha-beta-depleted transplantation in children. Study findings and constraints: Surviving recipient T cells and thymic progenitors produced the high day-60 TCRbeta diversity seen in some patients.

V was clipped by 3 bases and J by 5 bases, with 9 bases between them. Germline assignment: CDR1 MNHEY and CDR2 SMNVEV (reference sequence). The CDR3 has 13 residues. Preparation of the TCRbeta library was carried out with unique molecular identifiers. TCRdb ran MiXCR on the PCR reads and lists one entry per CDR3 protein. The table has nearly 350,000 distinct CDR3 sequences, about 16% seen once. This clonotype was observed at least ten times. Its antigen is undetermined. This material consisted of PBMCs, mostly from graft donor cells, taken 360 days after TCRalphabeta/CD19-depleted stem cell transplant. The source is a male patient aged 2-10 years who had a stem cell transplant for acute lymphoblastic leukemia, so the T cells may come from the graft donor. V gene TRBV27 combines with J gene TRBJ2-3; D uncertain. CDR3 nucleotides: TGTGCCAGCAGTTTTATCCGTGGAGATACGCAGTATTTT. Its translation: CASSFIRGDTQYF.